This T cell receptor (beta chain) was sequenced for a study of OX40 agonist ivuxolimab in advanced cancers. This table comes from immunoSEQ multiplex PCR, and its TCRdb copy is limited to in-frame clones, with some not included. The table shows 55,000 to 85,000 clones, with around 90% occurring only once. CDR1 is SGHAT, CDR2 FQNNGV, per germline. Trimming left V 7 bases short and J 3 bases short, with 15 bases between. CDR3 length: 14 residues. J is TRBJ1-1 and V is TRBV11-2, with D maybe TRBD1 (6 bases). The receptor was isolated from an adult with an advanced solid tumor such as melanoma, head and neck, liver or kidney cancer. The sequencing used CD4+ or CD8+ T cells sorted from blood, collected in a trial of the OX40 agonist ivuxolimab. The CDR3 reads CASTRWGGHTEAFF. The CDR3 DNA sequence: TGTGCCAGCACCCGATGGGGGGGGCACACTGAAGCTTTCTTT.